This T cell receptor beta chain appears in the sequencing data of a study of blood T cell repertoires in COVID-19. The CDR3 has 15 amino acids. Losses at the gene ends were 6 bases for V and 9 bases for J; bases not matched to a gene: 7. CDR1 and CDR2 from the germline V gene are SNHLY and FYNNEI. How the authors handled the data: Cell counts per sample came from amplifying reference gene primers. Some clones are missing from TCRdb's copy, which holds only in-frame ones; the method was immunoSEQ multiplex PCR. D and trimming were read from the DNA, whereas the V and J calls and clone size are those reported in that table. The sample includes almost 300,000 clones, 85% to 90% of them seen just once.

The V and J genes are TRBV2 and TRBJ2-5; 16 nucleotides line up with TRBD2. Sequenced material: peripheral blood. The sequence was collected from a man between 65 and 79 years old with acute or convalescent COVID-19. The CDR3: CASRAGTSGGAPQYF. The CDR3 DNA sequence: TGTGCCAGCAGGGCCGGGACTAGCGGGGGGGCCCCCCAGTACTTC.